Following are 8 T cell receptor beta chains from one sample sequenced in a study of T cells in Graves' hyperthyroidism and ophthalmopathy. TCR beta CDR3 region amplification was performed from RNA transcripts. First-round RT-PCR targeting the TCR CDR3 was performed with the HTBI primer set. MiXCR was run by TCRdb on the multiplex PCR reads, yielding one entry per CDR3 protein. The sample includes about 770,000 distinct CDR3 sequences, around 20% seen only once; the top ten take around 17%. The sequenced material came from blood. The receptors come from a woman aged 45-65 years with Graves' hyperthyroidism that later progressed to Graves' ophthalmopathy.

This clonotype was recorded at least ten times. The DNA of the CDR3 is TGTGCCAGCAGCCAAGATCCGACAGGTATGGCTTATGGCTACACCTTC. It specifies CASSQDPTGMAYGYTF. This rearrangement joins TRBV3-1 to TRBJ1-2, with a tentative D call TRBD1 (6 bases). Trimming took off 0 bases at V and 5 bases at J, with 16 bases between the two ends. Germline CDR1 reads LGHDT; CDR2 reads YNNKEL (reference sequence). This CDR3 has 16 amino acids.

To note about this clonotype: Germline and junction disagree at one end, which may indicate a read error. J is TRBJ2-3 and V is TRBV6-2 or TRBV6-3, with TRBD1 matching over 7 bases. From germline, CDR1 is MNHEY and CDR2 SVGEGT. CDR3 length: 14 residues. The CDR3 DNA reads as TGTGCTAGCAGTCCAAAAGACAGGGCAGATACGCAGTATTTT. It codes for CASSPKDRADTQYF.

Ten or more counts support this clonotype. The V and J genes are TRBV5-1 and TRBJ2-5; D gene uncertain. The CDR3 has 14 amino acids. Trimming pared 0 bases from V and 5 bases from J, leaving 11 bases between. Per the germline V gene, CDR1 is SGHRS and CDR2 is YFSETQ. This CDR3 reads CASSLALGPETQYF. In DNA, the CDR3 is TGCGCCAGCAGCTTGGCGTTAGGGCCGGAGACCCAGTACTTC.

This clonotype appeared a few times. The chain couples TRBV11-2 to TRBJ1-5, with 7 nucleotides matching TRBD1. Germline CDR1 SGHAT, CDR2 FQNNGV. Unmatched junction bases numbered 7, after V lost 5 bases and J lost 6 bases. The CDR3 contains 14 residues. CDR3 sequence: CASSPIGGTQPQHF. The DNA for the CDR3 is TGTGCCAGCAGCCCGATAGGGGGCACTCAGCCCCAGCATTTT.

In its sample, this clonotype was seen a few times. This sequence joins TRBV5-4 and TRBJ2-5, with D unclear. Germline V CDR1 and CDR2: SGHNT, YYREEE (reference sequence). With 0 bases removed from V and 1 base from J, the gap between germline ends came to 7 bases. The CDR3 has 14 amino acids. Here the CDR3 DNA reads TGTGCCAGCAGCTTGGTACAGCTCCAAGAGACCCAGTACTTC. Its translation is CASSLVQLQETQYF. Full variable domain (missing parts from reference TRBV5-4 and TRBJ2-5): ETGVTQSPTHLIKTRGQQVTLRCSSQSGHNTVSWYQQALGQGPQFIFQYYREEENGRGNFPPRFSGLQFPNYSSELNVNALELDDSALYLCASSLVQLQETQYFGPGTRLLVL.

This clonotype was seen at least ten times. The chain combines TRBV27 with TRBJ2-4; 9 bases are shared with TRBD1. V was pared by 4 bases and J by 1 base, with 8 bases of the junction left unmatched. Germline V gene sequence: CDR1 MNHEY, CDR2 SMNVEV (reference sequence). CDR3 length: 17 residues. The CDR3: CASSSAKQGAAKNIQYF. In DNA, the CDR3 is TGTGCCAGCAGTTCGGCAAAACAGGGGGCGGCCAAAAACATTCAGTACTTC.

This clonotype has only a few counts. The gene calls are TRBV6-5 and TRBJ1-2, with 10 nucleotides matching TRBD1. The CDR3 contains 16 residues. Germline loops: CDR1 MNHEY, CDR2 SVGAGI. V lost 0 bases, J lost 7 bases, and 8 bases stayed unmatched. The CDR3 loop reads CASSYSGTGVGIGYTF. The CDR3 coding sequence is TGTGCCAGCAGTTACTCCGGGACAGGGGTAGGAATTGGCTACACCTTC.

This clonotype was found many times. The chain links TRBV12-3 or TRBV12-4 to TRBJ1-1, with unresolved D. There are 14 residues in the CDR3. V lost 2 bases and J 0 bases, leaving 7 bases between the germline ends. The CDR3 DNA follows: TGTGCCAGCAGTTTATGGGGAATGAACACTGAAGCTTTCTTT. It yields the protein CASSLWGMNTEAFF.